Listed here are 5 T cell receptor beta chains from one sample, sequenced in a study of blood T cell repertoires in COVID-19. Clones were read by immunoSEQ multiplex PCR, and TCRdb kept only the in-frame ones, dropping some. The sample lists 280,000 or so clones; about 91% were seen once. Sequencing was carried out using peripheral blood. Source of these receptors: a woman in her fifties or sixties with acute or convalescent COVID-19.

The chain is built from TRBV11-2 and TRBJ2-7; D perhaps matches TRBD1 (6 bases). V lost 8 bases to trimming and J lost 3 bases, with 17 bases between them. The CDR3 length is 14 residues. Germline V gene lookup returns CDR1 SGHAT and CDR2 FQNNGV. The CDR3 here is CASGVLGTSYEQYF. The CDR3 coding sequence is TGTGCCAGCGGGGTCCTAGGGACAAGCTACGAGCAGTACTTC.

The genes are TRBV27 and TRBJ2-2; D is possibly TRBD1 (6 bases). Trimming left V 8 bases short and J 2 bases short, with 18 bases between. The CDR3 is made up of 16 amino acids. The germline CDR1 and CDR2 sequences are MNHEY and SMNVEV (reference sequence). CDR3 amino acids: CASRTSGQVNTGELFF. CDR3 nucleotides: TGTGCCAGCCGAACCTCGGGACAAGTCAACACCGGGGAGCTGTTTTTT.

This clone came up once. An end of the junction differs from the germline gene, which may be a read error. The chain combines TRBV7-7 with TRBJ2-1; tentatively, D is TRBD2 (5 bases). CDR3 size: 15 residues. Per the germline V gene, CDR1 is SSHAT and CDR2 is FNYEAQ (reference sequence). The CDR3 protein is CASSLHGDSYNEQFF. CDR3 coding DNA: TGTGCTAGCAGCCTACACGGGGACTCCTACAATGAGCAGTTCTTC.

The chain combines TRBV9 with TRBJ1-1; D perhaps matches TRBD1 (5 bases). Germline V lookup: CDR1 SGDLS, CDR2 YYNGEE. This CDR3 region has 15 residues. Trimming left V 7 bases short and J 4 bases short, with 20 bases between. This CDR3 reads CASGPGLGGSTEAFF. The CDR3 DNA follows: TGTGCCAGCGGTCCGGGGCTGGGGGGGAGCACTGAAGCTTTCTTT.

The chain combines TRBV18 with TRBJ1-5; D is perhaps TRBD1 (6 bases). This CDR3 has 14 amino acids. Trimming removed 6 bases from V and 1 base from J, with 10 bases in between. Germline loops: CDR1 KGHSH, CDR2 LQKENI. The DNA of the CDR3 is TGTGCCAGCTCTCGTGACAGGAGCAATCAGCCCCAGCATTTT. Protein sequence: CASSRDRSNQPQHF. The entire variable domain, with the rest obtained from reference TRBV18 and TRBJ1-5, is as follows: NAGVMQNPRHLVRRRGQEARLRCSPMKGHSHVYWYRQLPEEGLKFMVYLQKENIIDESGMPKERFSAEFPKEGPSILRIQQVVRGDSAAYFCASSRDRSNQPQHFGDGTRLSIL.